Here is one T cell receptor (beta chain) with its context. Its antigen remains unknown. The analysis combined second doses at about 4 or about 12 weeks. TCRdb's copy holds only in-frame clones and misses some; the assay was immunoSEQ multiplex PCR. This table holds around 140,000 clones, about 94% found once. The data are from a study of T cell responses to AZD1222 COVID-19 vaccine. Germline V gene lookup returns CDR1 KGHSH and CDR2 LQKENI. Trimming cost V 0 bases and J 5 bases; bases outside gene matches: 3. The CDR3 runs to 15 residues. Whole-study results and caveats: The donor group comprised mostly white British people and more females; the analysis possibly underestimated clonal diversity.

The chain joins TRBV18 to TRBJ1-4; 7 bases line up with TRBD1. This specimen consisted of peripheral blood, obtained 28 days after the second AZD1222 dose. The sequence came from an adult who received the AZD1222 COVID-19 vaccine. CDR3 nucleotides: TGTGCCAGCTCACCACCGGACAGGTCCAATGAAAAACTGTTTTTT. It translates to CASSPPDRSNEKLFF.